Below, 14 T cell receptor beta chains from the same sample are listed, as sequenced in a study of cytotoxic CD8 clonotypes in ibrutinib-treated CLL (dated by TCRdb to 2020 to 2023). In the paper's terms, the time point label means: roughly 2 years on ibrutinib. The library was obtained by the immunoSEQ multiplex PCR assay. This immuneACCESS table, as held by TCRdb, lists in-frame sequences with V and J called but not all clones. Of the missing ones, under half trace to an unresolved V gene in checked studies; the others have no known cause. A total of 25,000 to 30,000 clones appear in this sample, 70% to 90% of them only once. The top ten hold 6.5% to 8% of the sample. Sequenced here: PBMCs, sampled after 24 months of ibrutinib treatment. Receptors were obtained from a human donor with chronic lymphocytic leukemia.

The chain joins TRBV19 to TRBJ1-5; D not certain. Trimming stripped 5 bases from V and 0 bases from J, with 2 bases between. CDR1 and CDR2 (germline): LNHDA, SQIVND (reference sequence). The CDR3 runs 12 residues. The chain's CDR3 is CASSGSNQPQHF. The CDR3 nucleotides read TGTGCCAGTAGTGGTAGCAATCAGCCCCAGCATTTT.

The chain carries TRBV6-1 and TRBJ2-1; D call uncertain. The CDR3 length is 17 residues. CDR1 and CDR2 (germline): MNHNS, SASEGT. V lost 3 bases and J lost 0, with 15 bases in between. Here the CDR3 reads CASSDRPNWSSYNEQFF. The CDR3 DNA follows: TGTGCCAGCAGTGACCGCCCCAACTGGAGCTCCTACAATGAGCAGTTCTTC.

The gene calls are TRBV7-9 and TRBJ2-5; unclear D gene. CDR3 length: 13 amino acids. Germline-derived CDR1 and CDR2 are SEHNR and FQNEAQ (reference sequence). The V gene lost 3 bases and the J gene lost 2 bases, with 7 bases spanning the gap. CDR3 coding DNA: TGTGCCAGCAGCTTTGTGGGGCAAGAGACCCAGTACTTC. Protein product: CASSFVGQETQYF.

The V gene is TRBV7-2, the J gene TRBJ2-1, with D possibly TRBD2 on 5 matching bases. The CDR3 loop spans 15 amino acids. The germline gives CDR1 SGHTA, CDR2 FQGNSA. Trimming took 2 bases from V and 6 from J, leaving 14 bases between them. The CDR3 protein is CASSLSFRGGNEQFF. CDR3 coding DNA: TGTGCCAGCAGCTTATCTTTCCGGGGTGGCAATGAGCAGTTCTTC.

This chain joins TRBV9 and TRBJ1-6; D remains ambiguous. This CDR3 comprises 15 residues. V was shortened by 0 bases and J by 6 bases, with 10 bases between the two germline ends. Germline V CDR1 and CDR2: SGDLS, YYNGEE. The CDR3 loop is CASSVAARSNSPLHF. The CDR3, as DNA: TGTGCCAGCAGCGTAGCGGCACGGTCTAATTCACCCCTCCACTTT.

The chain couples TRBV19 to TRBJ1-1; D is possibly TRBD1 (6 bases). The CDR3 is 14 amino acids. Trimming removed 5 bases at V and 4 bases at J, with 14 bases between. Germline V gene sequence: CDR1 LNHDA, CDR2 SQIVND (reference sequence). CDR3 region: CASSPRVRGTEAFF. The CDR3 DNA reads TGTGCCAGTAGTCCCCGGGTCAGGGGCACTGAAGCTTTCTTT.

The chain has TRBV2 and TRBJ2-7; no firm D call. Looked up from germline, CDR1 is SNHLY and CDR2 is FYNNEI. The V gene lost 9 bases and the J gene lost 10 bases, with 22 bases spanning the gap. The CDR3 is made up of 13 amino acids. The CDR3 nucleotides read TGTGCCAGTACAATTCAGCAACGAGAGCAACAGTACTTC. Translating it yields CASTIQQREQQYF.

This rearrangement joins TRBV12-5 to TRBJ2-1; 10 positions agree with TRBD2. The CDR3 loop spans 16 amino acids. J gave up 6 bases and V 0 bases, and 5 bases lay outside the gene matches. Per germline, CDR1 LGHNT and CDR2 FRNRAP. The chain's CDR3 is CASGLVLAGPSNEQFF. DNA of the CDR3: TGTGCTAGTGGTTTGGTACTAGCGGGGCCTTCCAATGAGCAGTTCTTC. Together with reference TRBV12-5 and TRBJ2-1, the CDR3 gives the full variable domain: DARVTQTPRHKVTEMGQEVTMRCQPILGHNTVFWYRQTMMQGLELLAYFRNRAPLDDSGMPKDRFSAEMPDATLATLKIQPSEPRDSAVYFCASGLVLAGPSNEQFFGPGTRLTVL.

The chain couples TRBV2 to TRBJ1-4, with D hard to call. The CDR3 is 15 residues long. CDR1 is SNHLY, CDR2 FYNNEI, per germline. The V gene lost 1 base and the J gene lost 8 bases, with 14 bases spanning the gap. The CDR3: CASSEGAGMGEKLFF. The CDR3 DNA sequence: TGTGCCAGCAGTGAAGGGGCGGGGATGGGAGAAAAACTGTTTTTT.

This clone was counted only a few times. The J gene is TRBJ2-7, the V gene TRBV14; 9 bases are a match to TRBD2. Unmatched junction bases numbered 14, after V lost 4 bases and J lost 4 bases. Germline assignment: CDR1 SGHDN and CDR2 FVKESK. The CDR3 length is 17 residues. The CDR3 loop reads CASSPPRGLAGSYEQYF. The CDR3 region has the DNA TGTGCCAGCAGCCCCCCCCGCGGGCTAGCGGGGTCATACGAGCAGTACTTC. The entire variable domain, with the rest obtained from reference TRBV14 and TRBJ2-7, is as follows: EAGVTQFPSHSVIEKGQTVTLRCDPISGHDNLYWYRRVMGKEIKFLLHFVKESKQDESGMPNNRFLAERTGGTYSTLKVQPAELEDSGVYFCASSPPRGLAGSYEQYFGPGTRLTVT.

V and J are TRBV7-9 and TRBJ2-2; perhaps TRBD2 as D (6 bases). This CDR3 spans 13 amino acids. In germline, CDR1 is SEHNR, CDR2 FQNEAQ (reference sequence). V dropped 7 bases and J dropped 7 bases, with 13 bases sitting between them. CDR3 nucleotide sequence: TGTGCCAGCATTGGGGGAGGTATCGGGGAGCTGTTTTTT. Residues: CASIGGGIGELFF.

This rearrangement joins TRBV4-2 to TRBJ2-3; TRBD2 might be the D (6 bases). V lost 3 bases and J lost 0, with 16 bases in between. This CDR3 spans 17 amino acids. The V gene's germline CDR1 is LGHNA and CDR2 YNFKEQ. The CDR3 here is CASSHPSTGVSTDTQYF. DNA for the CDR3: TGTGCCAGCAGCCATCCATCGACGGGGGTGAGCACAGATACGCAGTATTTT.

V usage is TRBV10-3 and J usage is TRBJ1-2, with 11 bases lining up with TRBD1. There are 14 residues in the CDR3. After removal of 10 bases from V and 4 bases from J, the junction contained 8 bases not matched to a gene. Germline lookup yields CDR1 ENHRY and CDR2 SYGVKD. The CDR3 here is CATPGTGGLYGYTF. For the CDR3, the DNA is TGTGCCACGCCTGGGACAGGGGGGCTCTATGGCTACACCTTC.

Of note for this clone: Other DNA sequences in the same sample also yield this CDR3. The chain uses TRBV7-3 and TRBJ1-1; D gene uncertain. This CDR3 comprises 13 residues. V was cut by 3 bases and J by 2 bases, with 7 bases left in between. Germline assignment: CDR1 SGHTA and CDR2 FQGTGA. In DNA, the CDR3 is TGTGCCAGCAGCTTGGCCCTAAACACTGAAGCTTTCTTT. This codes for CASSLALNTEAFF.